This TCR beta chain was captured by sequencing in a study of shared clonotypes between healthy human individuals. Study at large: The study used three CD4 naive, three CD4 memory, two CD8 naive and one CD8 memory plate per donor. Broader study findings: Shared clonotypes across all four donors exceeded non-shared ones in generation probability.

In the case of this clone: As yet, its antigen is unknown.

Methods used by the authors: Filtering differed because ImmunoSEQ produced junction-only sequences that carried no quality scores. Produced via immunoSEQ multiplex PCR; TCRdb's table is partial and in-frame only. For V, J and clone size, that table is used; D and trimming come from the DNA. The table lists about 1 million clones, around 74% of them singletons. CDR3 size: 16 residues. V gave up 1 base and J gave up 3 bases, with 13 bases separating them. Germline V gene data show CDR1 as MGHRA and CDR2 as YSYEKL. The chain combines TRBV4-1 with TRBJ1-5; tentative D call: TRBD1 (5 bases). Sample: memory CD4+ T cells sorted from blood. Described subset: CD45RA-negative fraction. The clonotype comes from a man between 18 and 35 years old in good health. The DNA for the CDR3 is TGCGCCAGCAGCCAAGGCCCGTGGGGGTTCAATCAGCCCCAGCATTTT. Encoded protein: CASSQGPWGFNQPQHF.